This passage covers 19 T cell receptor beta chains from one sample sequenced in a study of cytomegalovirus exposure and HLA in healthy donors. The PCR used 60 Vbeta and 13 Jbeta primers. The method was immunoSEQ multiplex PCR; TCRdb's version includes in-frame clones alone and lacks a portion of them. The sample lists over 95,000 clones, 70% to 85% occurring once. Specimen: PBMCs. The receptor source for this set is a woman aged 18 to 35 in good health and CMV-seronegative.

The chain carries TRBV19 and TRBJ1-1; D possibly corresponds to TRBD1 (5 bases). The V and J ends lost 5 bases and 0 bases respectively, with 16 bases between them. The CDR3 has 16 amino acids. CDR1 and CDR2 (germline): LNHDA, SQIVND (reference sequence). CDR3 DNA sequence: TGTGCCAGTAGTCGTTCAGGGTACCGTTTGAACACTGAAGCTTTCTTT. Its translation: CASSRSGYRLNTEAFF.

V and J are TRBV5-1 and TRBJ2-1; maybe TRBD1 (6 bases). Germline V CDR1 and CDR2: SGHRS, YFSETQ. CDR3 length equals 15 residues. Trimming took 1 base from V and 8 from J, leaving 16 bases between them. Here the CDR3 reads CASSLTNRVIDEQFF. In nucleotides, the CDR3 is TGCGCCAGCAGCTTGACTAACAGGGTGATAGATGAGCAGTTCTTC.

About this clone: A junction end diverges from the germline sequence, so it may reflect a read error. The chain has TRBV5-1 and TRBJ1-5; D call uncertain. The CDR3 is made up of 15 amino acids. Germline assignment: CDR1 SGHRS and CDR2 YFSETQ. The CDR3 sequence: CASSLAPNSNRPQHF. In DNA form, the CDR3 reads TGCGCCAGCAGCTTGGCCCCCAATAGCAATCGGCCCCAGCATTTT.

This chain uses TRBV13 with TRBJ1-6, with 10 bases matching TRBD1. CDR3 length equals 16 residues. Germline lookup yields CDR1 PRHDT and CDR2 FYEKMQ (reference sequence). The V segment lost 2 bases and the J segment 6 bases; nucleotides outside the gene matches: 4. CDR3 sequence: CASSLPGTGVNSPLHF. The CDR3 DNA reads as TGTGCCAGCAGCTTACCCGGGACAGGGGTTAATTCACCCCTCCACTTT.

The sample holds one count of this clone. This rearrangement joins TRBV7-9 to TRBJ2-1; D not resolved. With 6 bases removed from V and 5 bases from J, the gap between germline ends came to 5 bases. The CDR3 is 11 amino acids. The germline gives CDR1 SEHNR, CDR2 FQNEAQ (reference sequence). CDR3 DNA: TGTGCCAGCAGTTCTAACAATGAGCAGTTCTTC. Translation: CASSSNNEQFF.

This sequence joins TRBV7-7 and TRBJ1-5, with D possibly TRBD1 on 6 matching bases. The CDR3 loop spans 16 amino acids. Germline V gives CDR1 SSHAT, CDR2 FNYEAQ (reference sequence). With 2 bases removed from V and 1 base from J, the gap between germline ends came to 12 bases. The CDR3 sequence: CASSLWPGVSNQPQHF. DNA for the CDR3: TGTGCCAGCAGCTTATGGCCAGGGGTAAGCAATCAGCCCCAGCATTTT.

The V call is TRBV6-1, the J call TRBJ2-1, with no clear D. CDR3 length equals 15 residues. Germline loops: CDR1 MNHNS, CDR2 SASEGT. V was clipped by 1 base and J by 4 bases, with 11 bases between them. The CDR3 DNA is TGTGCCAGCAGTGAAGTCTATCCCCTTTACAATGAGCAGTTCTTC. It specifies CASSEVYPLYNEQFF.

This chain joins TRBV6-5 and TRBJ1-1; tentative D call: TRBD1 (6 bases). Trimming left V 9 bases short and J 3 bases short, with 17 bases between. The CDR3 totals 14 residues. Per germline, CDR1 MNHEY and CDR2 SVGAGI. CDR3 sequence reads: CASKDSQVYTEAFF. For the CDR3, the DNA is TGTGCCAGTAAGGACAGCCAGGTGTACACTGAAGCTTTCTTT.

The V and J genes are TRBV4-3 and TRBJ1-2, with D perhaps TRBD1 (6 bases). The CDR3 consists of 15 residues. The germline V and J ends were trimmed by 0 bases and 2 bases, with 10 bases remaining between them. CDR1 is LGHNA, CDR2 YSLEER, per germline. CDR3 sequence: CASSQEGGTNYGYTF. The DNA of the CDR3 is TGCGCCAGCAGCCAAGAAGGGGGAACCAACTATGGCTACACCTTC.

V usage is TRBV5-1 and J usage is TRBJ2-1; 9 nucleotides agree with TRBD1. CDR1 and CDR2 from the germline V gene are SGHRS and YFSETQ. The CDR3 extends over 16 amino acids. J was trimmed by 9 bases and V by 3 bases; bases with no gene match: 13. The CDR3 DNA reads TGCGCCAGCAGCTCCGGACAGGGGCCGGGTTGGAGTGAGCAGTTCTTC. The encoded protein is CASSSGQGPGWSEQFF.

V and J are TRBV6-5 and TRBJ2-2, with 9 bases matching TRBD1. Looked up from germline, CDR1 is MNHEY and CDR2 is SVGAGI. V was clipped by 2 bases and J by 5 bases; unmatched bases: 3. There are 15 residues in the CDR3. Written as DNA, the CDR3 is TGTGCCAGCAGTTACCGGACAGGGGATACCGGGGAGCTGTTTTTT. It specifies CASSYRTGDTGELFF.

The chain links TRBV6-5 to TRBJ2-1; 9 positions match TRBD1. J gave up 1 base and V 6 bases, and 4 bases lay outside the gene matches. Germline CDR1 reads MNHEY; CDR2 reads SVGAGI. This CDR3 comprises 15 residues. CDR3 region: CASRAGQGSYNEQFF. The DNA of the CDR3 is TGTGCCAGCAGAGCCGGACAGGGGTCCTACAATGAGCAGTTCTTC.

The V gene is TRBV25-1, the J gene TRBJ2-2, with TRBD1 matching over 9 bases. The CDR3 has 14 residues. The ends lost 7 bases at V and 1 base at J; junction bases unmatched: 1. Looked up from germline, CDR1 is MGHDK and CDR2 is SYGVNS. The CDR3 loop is CASKGQGNTGELFF. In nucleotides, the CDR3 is TGTGCCAGCAAGGGACAGGGGAACACCGGGGAGCTGTTTTTT.

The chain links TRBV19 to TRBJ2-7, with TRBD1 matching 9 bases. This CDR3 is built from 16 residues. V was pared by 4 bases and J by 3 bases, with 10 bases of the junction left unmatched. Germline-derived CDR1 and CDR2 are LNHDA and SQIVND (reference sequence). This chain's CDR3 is CASSTLPGTGIYEQYF. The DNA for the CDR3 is TGTGCCAGTAGTACTCTTCCCGGGACAGGGATCTACGAGCAGTACTTC.

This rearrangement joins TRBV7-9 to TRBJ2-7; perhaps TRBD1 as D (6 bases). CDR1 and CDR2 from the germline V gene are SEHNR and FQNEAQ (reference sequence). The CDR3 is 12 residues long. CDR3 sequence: CSSSFSGDEQYV. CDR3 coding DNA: TGTTCCAGCAGCTTTTCAGGGGACGAGCAGTACGTC.

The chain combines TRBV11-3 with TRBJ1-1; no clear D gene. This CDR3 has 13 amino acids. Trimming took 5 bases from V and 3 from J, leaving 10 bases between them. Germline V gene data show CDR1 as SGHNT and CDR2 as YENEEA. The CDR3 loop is CASSPASDTEAFF. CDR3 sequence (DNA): TGTGCCAGCAGCCCTGCCTCGGACACTGAAGCTTTCTTT. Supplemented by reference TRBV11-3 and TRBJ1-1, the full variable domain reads EAGVVQSPRYKIIEKKQPVAFWCNPISGHNTLYWYLQNLGQGPELLIRYENEEAVDDSQLPKDRFSAERLKGVDSTLKIQPAELGDSAVYLCASSPASDTEAFFGQGTRLTVV.

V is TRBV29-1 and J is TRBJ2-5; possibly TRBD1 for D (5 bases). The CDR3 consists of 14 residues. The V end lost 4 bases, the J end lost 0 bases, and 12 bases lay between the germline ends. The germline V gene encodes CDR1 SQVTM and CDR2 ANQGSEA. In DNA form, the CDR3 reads TGCAGCGTTGCCGAAGGGGTCAACCAAGAGACCCAGTACTTC. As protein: CSVAEGVNQETQYF.

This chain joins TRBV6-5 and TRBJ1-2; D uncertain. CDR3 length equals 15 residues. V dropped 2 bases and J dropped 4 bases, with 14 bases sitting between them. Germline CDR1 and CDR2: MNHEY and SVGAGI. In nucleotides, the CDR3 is TGTGCCAGCAGTTACCAGAGAACAGTTATCTATGGCTACACCTTC. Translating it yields CASSYQRTVIYGYTF.

In DNA, the CDR3 is TGTGCCAGCAGCTTAGCGGGGGGGGCACGGACTGAAGCTTTCTTT. Protein sequence: CASSLAGGARTEAFF. V usage is TRBV7-6 and J usage is TRBJ1-1, with D possibly matching TRBD1 (6 bases). V lost 0 bases to trimming and J lost 5 bases, with 13 bases between them. Germline lookup yields CDR1 SGHVS and CDR2 FNYEAQ. The length of the CDR3 is 15 residues. Using reference TRBV7-6 and TRBJ1-1 for the parts outside the CDR3, the full variable domain is GAGVSQSPRYKVTKRGQDVALRCDPISGHVSLYWYRQALGQGPEFLTYFNYEAQQDKSGLPNDRFSAERPEGSISTLTIQRTEQRDSAMYRCASSLAGGARTEAFFGQGTRLTVV.